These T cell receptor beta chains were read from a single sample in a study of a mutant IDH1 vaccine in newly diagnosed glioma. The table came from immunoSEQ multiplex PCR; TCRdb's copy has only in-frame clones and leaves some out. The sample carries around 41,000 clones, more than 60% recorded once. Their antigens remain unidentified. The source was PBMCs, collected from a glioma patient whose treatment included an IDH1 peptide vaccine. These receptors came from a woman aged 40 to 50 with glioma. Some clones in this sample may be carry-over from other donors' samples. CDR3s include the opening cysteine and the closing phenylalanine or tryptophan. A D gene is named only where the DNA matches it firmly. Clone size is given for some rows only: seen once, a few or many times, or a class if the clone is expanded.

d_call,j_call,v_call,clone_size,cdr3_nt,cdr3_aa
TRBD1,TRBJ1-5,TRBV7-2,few,TGTGCCAGCAGCCTCCAGGGGGATCAGCCCCAGCATTTT,CASSLQGDQPQHF
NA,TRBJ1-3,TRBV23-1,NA,TGCGCCAGCTCCCCCCCTTGGGGCGAGGGAAACACCATATATTTT,CASSPPWGEGNTIYF
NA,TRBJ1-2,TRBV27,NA,TGTGCCAGCAGTTTTCATGACAGGCGAGGCTACACCTTC,CASSFHDRRGYTF
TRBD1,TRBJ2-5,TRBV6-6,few,TGTGCCAGCAGTTACGGGACAGGAGAGACCCAGTACTTC,CASSYGTGETQYF
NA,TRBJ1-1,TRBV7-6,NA,TGTGCCAGCAGCCAAATGGAGACCGGCACTGAAGCTTTCTTT,CASSQMETGTEAFF
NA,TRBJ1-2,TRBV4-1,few,TGCGCCAGCAGCCAACCCGGAGGGAGAACAGGTAATGGCTACACCTTC,CASSQPGGRTGNGYTF
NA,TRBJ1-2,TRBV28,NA,TGTGCCAGCACCCCATCCCGGAACTCCTGGTATGGCTACACCTTC,CASTPSRNSWYGYTF
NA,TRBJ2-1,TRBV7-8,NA,TGTGCCAGCAGCTTAGGTGGTCACAATGAGCAGTTCTTC,CASSLGGHNEQFF
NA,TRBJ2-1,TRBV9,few,TGTGCCAGCAGCGTTGAGGATCGTACGAATGAGCAGTTCTTC,CASSVEDRTNEQFF
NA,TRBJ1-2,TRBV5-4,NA,TGTGCCAGCAGCCCGCCGCAGGGACGAGAGGGCTACACCTTC,CASSPPQGREGYTF
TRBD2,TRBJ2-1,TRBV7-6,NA,TGTGCCAGCAGCCCCTCGGGCGGGAGGGCGCTTAATGAGCAGTTCTTC,CASSPSGGRALNEQFF
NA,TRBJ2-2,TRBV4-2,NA,TGTGCCAGCAGCCAACGGACTGCGAACACCGGGGAGCTGTTTTTT,CASSQRTANTGELFF
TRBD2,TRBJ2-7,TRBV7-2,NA,TGTGCCAGCAGCTCGGAAGGGACTAGCGGGGGTTCCTACGAGCAGTACTTC,CASSSEGTSGGSYEQYF
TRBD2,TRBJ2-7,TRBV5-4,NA,TGTGCCAGCAGCTTGGGGACCTTAGCGGGAGGGCCAGGGGAGCAGTACTTC,CASSLGTLAGGPGEQYF
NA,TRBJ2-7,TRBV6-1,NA,TGTGCCAGCAGTCGACGGATCCCTCCCTACGAGCAGTACTTC,CASSRRIPPYEQYF
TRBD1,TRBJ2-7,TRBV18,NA,TGTGCCAGCTCACCGGACAGGGCGCAACCGGTCGAGTACTTC,CASSPDRAQPVEYF
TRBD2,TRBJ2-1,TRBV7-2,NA,TGTGCCGAACTACCCAATGAGTTCCGAGGCGGGAGTCCCGAGCAGTTCTTC,CAELPNEFRGGSPEQFF
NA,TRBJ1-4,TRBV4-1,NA,TGCGCCAGCAGCCAAGATTTCCAGGGTATTAATGAAAAACTGTTTTTT,CASSQDFQGINEKLFF
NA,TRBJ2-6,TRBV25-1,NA,TGTGCCAGCCTATCGGAACTCGGACCGAGGGCCAACGTCCTGACTTTC,CASLSELGPRANVLTF
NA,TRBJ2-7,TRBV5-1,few,TGCGCCAGCAGCTTGGCCAGCGAGCAGTACTTC,CASSLASEQYF
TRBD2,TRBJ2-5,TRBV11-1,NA,TGTGCCAGCCATTCGGGCGCGGGGGACCAAGAGACCCAGTACTTC,CASHSGAGDQETQYF
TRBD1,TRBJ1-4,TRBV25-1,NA,TGTGCCAGCAGTGCCGGGACAGTTAATGAAAAACTGTTTTTT,CASSAGTVNEKLFF
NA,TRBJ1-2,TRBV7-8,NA,TGTGCCAGCAGCTTAGTATCCGAGGGTGTGGGTGGCTACACCTTC,CASSLVSEGVGGYTF
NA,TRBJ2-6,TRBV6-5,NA,TGTGCCAGCAGTTACAGCTCTGGGGCCAACGTCCTGACTTTC,CASSYSSGANVLTF
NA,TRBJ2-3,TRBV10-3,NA,TGTGCCATCAGTGACGGGTACGGTTCAGATACGCAGTATTTT,CAISDGYGSDTQYF
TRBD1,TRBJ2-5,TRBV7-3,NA,TGTGCCAGCAGCTCCAACAGGGGAGAGACCCAGTACTTC,CASSSNRGETQYF
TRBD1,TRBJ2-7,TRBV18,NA,TGTGCCAGCTCACGACCGGGACAGTCCTACGAGCAGTACTTC,CASSRPGQSYEQYF
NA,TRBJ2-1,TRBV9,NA,TGTGCCAGCAGCGTAACTGGACTTACCAATGAGCGGCAGTTCTTC,CASSVTGLTNERQFF
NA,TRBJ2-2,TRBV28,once,TGTGCCAGCAGTTTAGAACCCGTCGGACAGACTAACACCGGGGAGCTGTTTTTT,CASSLEPVGQTNTGELFF
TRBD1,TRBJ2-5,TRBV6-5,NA,TGTGCCAGCGGTTACTCTAGGGGACAGGGTCCGGAGACCCAGTACTTC,CASGYSRGQGPETQYF
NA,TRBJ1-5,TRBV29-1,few,TGCAGCGTGGAAATAACCATCGGTCAGCCCCAGCATTTT,CSVEITIGQPQHF
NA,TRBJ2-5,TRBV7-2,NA,TGTGCCAGCAGCTTAGCCGTTGGGGGCCGGCAGACCCAGTACTTC,CASSLAVGGRQTQYF
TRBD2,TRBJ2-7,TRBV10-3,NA,TGTGCCATCAGTGAGTCTAGCGGGAAATACGAGCAGTACTTC,CAISESSGKYEQYF
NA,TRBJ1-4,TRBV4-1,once,TGCGCCAGCAGCCAAGTGGGGGACTTAAATGAAAAACTGTTTTTT,CASSQVGDLNEKLFF